This T cell receptor (beta chain) comes out of a study of long-term antiretroviral therapy in people with HIV. Study in general: About a decade before 2015, the earliest samples were taken when ART was typically delayed.

The CDR3 has 14 amino acids. CDR1 is LNHDA and CDR2 is SQIVND in the germline V gene (reference sequence). The V and J ends lost 4 bases and 1 base respectively, with 9 bases between them. At least two post-ART and at least one pre-ART PBMC sample were available for each donor. Note on this clone: What it binds is not known.

General study findings and limits: Dominance of pre-ART expanded clones persisted, fluctuating and often declining after ART.

It was version v3.0 of the immunoSEQ assay that was run at survey level. Measured with immunoSEQ multiplex PCR; TCRdb has only the in-frame clones, and not every one. The table includes roughly 34,000 clones, approximately 85% detected once. The TCR originated in a woman in her twenties or thirties with HIV. The specimen was unsorted PBMCs, collected approximately 2.7 years before starting antiretroviral therapy. The chain carries TRBV19 and TRBJ2-3, with a tentative D call TRBD1 (5 bases). This CDR3 is CASSTDRRTDTQYF. For the CDR3, the DNA is TGTGCCAGTAGTACCGACAGACGCACAGATACGCAGTATTTT.